A single sample is the source of the 9 T cell receptor beta chains below, sequenced in a study of T cells in Graves' hyperthyroidism and ophthalmopathy. Amplified regions were TCR beta CDR3 sequences from RNA transcripts. The primer set for the first-round RT-PCR of the TCR CDR3 was HTBI. TCRdb analysed the multiplex PCR reads with MiXCR anew, one entry per CDR3 protein. The sample has 500,000 to 650,000 distinct CDR3 sequences; roughly 15% are singletons. Input material: blood. The receptors were gathered from a woman in her forties or fifties with Graves' ophthalmopathy.

This clonotype was recorded a few times. V is TRBV7-9 and J is TRBJ1-2; weak D call: TRBD1 (5 bases). This CDR3 is built from 13 residues. Trimming stripped 4 bases from V and 5 bases from J, with 11 bases between. Germline V gives CDR1 SEHNR, CDR2 FQNEAQ (reference sequence). CDR3 nucleotide sequence: TGTGCCAGCAGCTCCGAGGGGCCATATGGCTACACCTTC. Its translation is CASSSEGPYGYTF.

The table lists this clonotype with a few counts. This chain uses TRBV5-1 with TRBJ2-1, with 10 bases lining up with TRBD2. The V gene end was trimmed by 7 bases and the J gene end by 7 bases; junction bases not matched to a gene: 11. The CDR3 runs 15 residues. Germline V gene data show CDR1 as SGHRS and CDR2 as YFSETQ. The CDR3 DNA reads as TGCGCCAGCGGGCTAGCGGGAGAGGTCGGTAATGAGCAGTTCTTC. Protein: CASGLAGEVGNEQFF.

Only a few counts were recorded for this clonotype. This chain joins TRBV15 and TRBJ1-5, with D possibly matching TRBD1 (5 bases). CDR1 and CDR2 (germline): LNHNV, YYDKDF (reference sequence). The CDR3 consists of 16 residues. The V gene lost 2 bases and the J gene lost 0 bases, with 11 bases spanning the gap. In DNA, the CDR3 is TGTGCCACCAGCAGACTCCGGGACCATAGCAATCAGCCCCAGCATTTT. Translation: CATSRLRDHSNQPQHF.

This clonotype was counted ten times or more. This chain links TRBV7-8 with TRBJ2-1; 7 bases align to TRBD1. The trim removed 0 bases at V and 8 bases at J, leaving 10 bases unmatched. The CDR3 covers 16 residues. From germline, CDR1 is SGHVS and CDR2 FQNEAQ. Here the CDR3 DNA reads TGTGCCAGCAGCTTAGCCCGACAGGGAGTTAATCATGAGCAGTTCTTC. This codes for CASSLARQGVNHEQFF.

This clonotype was seen at least ten times. The chain links TRBV6-5 to TRBJ2-7, with 11 nucleotides matching TRBD1. The V and J ends lost 2 bases and 4 bases, in that order; junction bases with no gene match: 4. CDR3 size: 15 residues. The V gene's germline CDR1 is MNHEY and CDR2 SVGAGI. CDR3 DNA sequence: TGTGCCAGCAGTTACGACGGGACAGGGGGGTACGAGCAGTACTTC. Encoded protein: CASSYDGTGGYEQYF.

This clonotype was picked up many times. The chain links TRBV28 to TRBJ2-7, with D possibly being TRBD2 (6 bases). CDR3 length: 13 residues. The germline V and J ends were trimmed by 4 bases and 1 base, with 8 bases remaining between them. From germline, CDR1 is MDHEN and CDR2 SYDVKM. The CDR3 loop is CASSWGESYEQYF. The DNA for the CDR3 is TGTGCCAGCAGTTGGGGGGAGTCCTACGAGCAGTACTTC.

This clonotype was seen only a few times. The chain has TRBV4-3 and TRBJ2-1; 8 bases fit TRBD2. This CDR3 is built from 17 residues. CDR1 is LGHNA, CDR2 YSLEER, per germline. V was clipped by 0 bases and J by 9 bases; unmatched bases: 13. Here the CDR3 reads CASSQEVSGNYQVEQFF. The DNA for the CDR3 is TGCGCCAGCAGCCAAGAGGTTAGCGGGAATTATCAGGTTGAGCAGTTCTTC.

The J gene is TRBJ2-7, the V gene TRBV7-6; D is ambiguous. Germline CDR1 and CDR2: SGHVS and FNYEAQ. CDR3 length: 15 amino acids. Trimming shortened V by 5 bases and J by 3 bases, and 17 bases separated the two germline ends. DNA for the CDR3: TGTGCCAGCAGCCCTAGTTTCTCCAACCACTACGAGCAGTACTTC. It encodes CASSPSFSNHYEQYF. Looking up the rest from reference TRBV7-6 and TRBJ2-7 gives the full variable domain: GAGVSQSPRYKVTKRGQDVALRCDPISGHVSLYWYRQALGQGPEFLTYFNYEAQQDKSGLPNDRFSAERPEGSISTLTIQRTEQRDSAMYRCASSPSFSNHYEQYFGPGTRLTVT.

The CDR3 reads CASGLLSYEQYF. The CDR3 region has the DNA TGTGCCAGCGGGCTCCTCTCCTACGAGCAGTACTTC. The chain links TRBV6-2 or TRBV6-3 to TRBJ2-7, with unresolved D. V gave up 8 bases and J gave up 0 bases, with 8 bases separating them. Germline V gene data show CDR1 as MNHEY and CDR2 as SVGEGT. This CDR3 contains 12 residues.